This T cell receptor (beta chain) was captured by sequencing in a study of cytomegalovirus exposure and HLA in healthy donors. Study context: Tens of millions of unique TCRs from HLA-typed donors were held in an early data release.

V lost 0 bases and J 3 bases, leaving 14 bases between the germline ends. This CDR3 has 16 residues. CDR1 is MNHEY and CDR2 is SVGAGI in the germline V gene. Turning to this clone: Its antigen is currently unknown.

The PCR ran on 60 Vbeta and 13 Jbeta primers. Produced via immunoSEQ multiplex PCR; TCRdb's table is partial and in-frame only. The sample has 100,000 to 120,000 clones, over 65% seen once. The study, taken as a whole, reports: Indistinguishability led to the exclusion of some V segments, TRBV6-2 and TRBV6-3 included. A link between a missense DCLRE1C variant and TCR beta V- and J-gene trimming emerged from a later analysis. Common viral pathogens seemed to be connected with several of the most significant clusters, according to a later analysis.

The source of this sequence is a woman younger than 45 in good health and CMV-seronegative. The rearrangement links TRBV6-5 to TRBJ1-1; a possible D gene is TRBD1 (6 bases). Sequenced input: PBMCs. The CDR3 is CASSYSFRGRDTEAFF. CDR3 DNA sequence: TGTGCCAGCAGTTACTCGTTCAGGGGCCGGGACACTGAAGCTTTCTTT.